This T cell receptor beta chain appears in the sequencing data of a study of T cells after posttransplantation cyclophosphamide. On the day of bone marrow donation, the related graft donor provided peripheral blood. A note on this clone: Its antigen is not identified.

Overall study results and limits: Recipient CMV seropositivity and CMV reactivation strongly tracked TRB clonality. Tissue-infiltrating T cells from skin or gut overlapped little with blood T cells.

The data were produced by immunoSEQ multiplex PCR, yet TCRdb's version contains in-frame clones alone and is incomplete. The table records approximately 29,000 clones, just over 85% of them present only once. Germline CDR1 reads MGHRA; CDR2 reads YSYEKL. CDR3 size: 15 residues. The V end lost 3 bases, the J end lost 5 bases, and 16 bases lay between the germline ends. The rearrangement uses TRBV4-1 and TRBJ1-1; D is perhaps TRBD1 (6 bases). The sequencing input was PBMCs. The TCR comes from a man between 45 and 60 years old. The CDR3 sequence is CASSQRLGGDTEAFF. The CDR3 bases are TGCGCCAGCAGCCAGAGGCTAGGGGGGGATACTGAAGCTTTCTTT.